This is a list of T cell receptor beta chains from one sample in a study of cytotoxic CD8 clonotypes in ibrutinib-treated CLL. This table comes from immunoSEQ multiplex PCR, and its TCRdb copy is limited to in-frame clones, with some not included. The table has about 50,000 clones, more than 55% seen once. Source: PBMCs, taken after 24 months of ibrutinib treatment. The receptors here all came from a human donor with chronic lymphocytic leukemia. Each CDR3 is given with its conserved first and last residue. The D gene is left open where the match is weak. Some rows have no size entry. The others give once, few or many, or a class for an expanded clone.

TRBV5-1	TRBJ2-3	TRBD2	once	CASSLLGGADTQYF	TGCGCCAGCAGCTTGCTCGGGGGGGCAGATACGCAGTATTTT
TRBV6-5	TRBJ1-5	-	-	CASSQANQPQHF	TGTGCCAGCAGCCAAGCCAATCAGCCCCAGCATTTT
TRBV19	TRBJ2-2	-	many	CASSGVPNTGELFF	TGTGCCAGTAGTGGGGTCCCGAACACCGGGGAGCTGTTTTTT
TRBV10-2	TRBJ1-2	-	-	CASSESGRNQGYTF	TGCGCCAGCAGTGAGAGTGGCCGCAACCAGGGCTACACCTTC
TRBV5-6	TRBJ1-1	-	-	CASSPPPDAATEAFF	TGTGCCAGCAGCCCCCCGCCGGACGCCGCGACTGAAGCTTTCTTT
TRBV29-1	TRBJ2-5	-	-	CSAGSPETQYF	TGCAGCGCGGGGTCTCCGGAGACCCAGTACTTC
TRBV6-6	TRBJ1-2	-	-	CASSSMGGGAGYTF	TGTGCCAGCAGCTCAATGGGCGGGGGCGCGGGCTACACCTTC
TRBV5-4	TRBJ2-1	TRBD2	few	CASSLEAGGIYNEQFF	TGTGCCAGCAGCTTGGAGGCGGGGGGGATCTACAATGAGCAGTTCTTC
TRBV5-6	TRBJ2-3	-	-	CASSFLATDTQYF	TGTGCCAGCAGCTTCCTAGCTACAGATACGCAGTATTTT
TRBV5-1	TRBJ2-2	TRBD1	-	CASNPGQGSPGELFF	TGCGCCAGCAACCCGGGACAGGGGTCGCCCGGGGAGCTGTTTTTT
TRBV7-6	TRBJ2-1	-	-	CASSPRGSGGAFEQFF	TGTGCCAGCAGCCCACGGGGTAGTGGGGGGGCTTTCGAGCAGTTCTTC
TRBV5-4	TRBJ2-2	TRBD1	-	CASSSNRDRASGELFF	TGTGCCAGCAGCTCAAACCGGGACAGGGCGTCCGGGGAGCTGTTTTTT
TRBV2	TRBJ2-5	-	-	CASSGGEGVGETQYF	TGTGCCAGCAGTGGGGGCGAGGGGGTGGGAGAGACCCAGTACTTC
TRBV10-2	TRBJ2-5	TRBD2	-	CASGLAEETQYF	TGCGCCAGCGGGCTAGCGGAAGAGACCCAGTACTTC
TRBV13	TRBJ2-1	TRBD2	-	CASSLGPTSGGWEQFF	TGTGCCAGCAGCTTAGGCCCGACTAGCGGGGGCTGGGAGCAGTTCTTC
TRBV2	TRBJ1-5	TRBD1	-	CASSGLPTGSNQPQHF	TGTGCCAGCAGTGGGTTACCGACAGGGAGTAATCAGCCCCAGCATTTT
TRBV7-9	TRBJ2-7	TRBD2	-	CASSVGGTAAYEQYF	TGTGCCAGCAGCGTGGGGGGGACTGCTGCCTACGAGCAGTACTTC
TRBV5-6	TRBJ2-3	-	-	CASSSRHTQYF	TGTGCCAGCAGTTCCAGGCACACGCAGTATTTT
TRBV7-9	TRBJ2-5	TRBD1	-	CASSKGQGGGETQYF	TGTGCCAGCAGCAAGGGACAGGGCGGTGGAGAGACCCAGTACTTC
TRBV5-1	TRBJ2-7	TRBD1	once	CASSLAGGVIYEQYF	TGCGCCAGCAGCTTGGCAGGGGGCGTTATCTACGAGCAGTACTTC
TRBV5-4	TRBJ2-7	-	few	CASSLVQGYEQYF	TGTGCCAGCAGCCTCGTCCAGGGATACGAGCAGTACTTC
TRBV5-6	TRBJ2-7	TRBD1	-	CASSLKPGQTYEQYF	TGTGCCAGCAGCCTTAAACCGGGACAGACCTACGAGCAGTACTTC
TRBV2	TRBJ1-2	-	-	CASSGVRDPNYGYTF	TGTGCCAGCAGTGGGGTGAGGGACCCCAACTATGGCTACACCTTC